The 29 T cell receptor beta chains below were found in one sample sequenced in a study of blood T cells in healthy people across ages. Primers used in a second PCR of roughly 7 to 12 cycles were a sample-barcoded 5' primer and a J-beta primer mix. Each CDR3 protein is one row after TCRdb ran MiXCR on the 5' RACE reads. The profile covers 540,000 or so distinct CDR3 sequences, with roughly 48% appearing a single time and 20% to 25% taken by the ten largest. Sequencing was carried out using blood. The receptors derive from a man aged 80 or over in good health.

This clonotype was seen ten or more times. The chain combines TRBV29-1 with TRBJ2-7; the match to TRBD1 covers 8 bases. The junction had 4 bases not matched to a gene; V was cut back by 4 bases and J by 5 bases. Looked up from germline, CDR1 is SQVTM and CDR2 is ANQGSEA. The CDR3 has 12 amino acids. For the CDR3, the DNA is TGCAGCGTTGGTCAGGGGGCCGACGAGCAGTACTTC. Translating it yields CSVGQGADEQYF.

In the case of this clonotype: A much larger clone sits a single nucleotide away, making a read error possible. The rearrangement joins TRBV6-6 to TRBJ2-5; a weak D match, TRBD2 (5 bases). The CDR3 consists of 15 residues. The germline V gene has CDR1 MNHNY and CDR2 SVGAGI (reference sequence). This CDR3 is CASSQKQRGGEAQYF. The CDR3 nucleotides are TGTGCCAGCAGCCAAAAACAACGGGGTGGAGAGGCCCAGTACTTC.

The count of this clonotype is one. The chain couples TRBV11-2 to TRBJ2-1; no clear D. CDR1 is SGHAT, CDR2 FQNNGV, per germline. The germline V and J ends were trimmed by 0 bases and 8 bases, with 5 bases remaining between them. This CDR3 has 12 amino acids. CDR3 sequence reads: CASSLDHYEQFF. CDR3 sequence (DNA): TGTGCCAGCAGCTTAGACCATTATGAGCAGTTCTTC.

This chain uses TRBV2 with TRBJ1-1; 7 nucleotides line up with TRBD1. V shed 10 bases and J 0 bases; nucleotides not matched to a gene: 8. The germline CDR1 and CDR2 sequences are SNHLY and FYNNEI. The CDR3 is 14 residues long. CDR3 in amino acids: CATGLGQLNTEAFF. CDR3 DNA sequence: TGTGCCACCGGACTGGGACAGCTGAACACTGAAGCTTTCTTT.

The V gene is TRBV19, the J gene TRBJ2-7; 9 nucleotides match TRBD1. Trimming took 8 bases from V and 1 from J; bases not matched to a gene: 6. CDR1 is LNHDA, CDR2 SQIVND, per germline (reference sequence). The CDR3 loop spans 14 amino acids. The CDR3: CASRRDRDSYEQYF. DNA of the CDR3: TGTGCCAGTCGCCGGGACAGGGATTCCTACGAGCAGTACTTC.

The gene calls are TRBV3-1 and TRBJ1-1; D gene ambiguous. This CDR3 has 12 amino acids. The V end was cut by 5 bases, the J end by 11 bases, with 15 bases between. Germline values: CDR1 LGHDT, CDR2 YNNKEL (reference sequence). CDR3 residues: CASSLTDRSAFF. For the CDR3, the DNA is TGTGCCAGCAGCTTAACGGACCGGTCTGCTTTCTTT.

This chain uses TRBV6-6 with TRBJ2-2; 8 bases agree with TRBD1. The CDR3 totals 14 residues. V lost 6 bases and J lost 3; bases outside the gene matches: 3. Germline V gene lookup returns CDR1 MNHNY and CDR2 SVGAGI (reference sequence). The CDR3 nucleotides are TGTGCCAGCAGGGGGGACAGGTACACCGGGGAGCTGTTTTTT. Protein: CASRGDRYTGELFF.

This clonotype counts as medium-sized (0.01 to 0.1%). This chain uses TRBV7-9 with TRBJ2-7; D is perhaps TRBD2 (7 bases). The length of the CDR3 is 14 residues. The germline gives CDR1 SEHNR, CDR2 FQNEAQ (reference sequence). Trimming removed 3 bases at V and 5 bases at J, with 14 bases between. CDR3 nucleotide sequence: TGTGCCAGCAGCTTCGGGGGGCCGGGGAACGAGCAGTACTTC. Encoded protein: CASSFGGPGNEQYF. The whole variable domain, remainder taken from reference TRBV7-9 and TRBJ2-7, is DTGVSQNPRHKITKRGQNVTFRCDPISEHNRLYWYRQTLGQGPEFLTYFQNEAQLEKSRLLSDRFSAERPKGSFSTLEIQRTEQGDSAMYLCASSFGGPGNEQYFGPGTRLTVT.

This clonotype has more than one count but fewer than ten. The genes are TRBV7-2 and TRBJ1-2, with a possible D match to TRBD1 (5 bases). This CDR3 is 15 amino acids long. CDR1 is SGHTA, CDR2 FQGNSA, per germline. V lost 0 bases and J 1 base, leaving 9 bases between the germline ends. In DNA form, the CDR3 reads TGTGCCAGCAGCTTAGCTCAGGGAATTAACTATGGCTACACCTTC. Encoded protein: CASSLAQGINYGYTF.

The chain links TRBV7-6 to TRBJ2-5, with 13 bases fitting TRBD2. V lost 3 bases, J lost 1 base, and 2 bases stayed unmatched. Germline V gene lookup returns CDR1 SGHVS and CDR2 FNYEAQ. The CDR3 runs to 16 residues. CDR3 nucleotide sequence: TGTGCCAGCAGCTTGACTAGCGGGAGGCCCCAAGAGACCCAGTACTTC. The encoded protein is CASSLTSGRPQETQYF.

CDR3 region: CASSGGTGVSEQFF. CDR3 coding DNA: TGTGCCAGCAGCGGTGGGACCGGGGTTAGTGAGCAGTTCTTC. The V and J genes are TRBV11-1 and TRBJ2-1, with D perhaps given as TRBD1 or TRBD2 (5 bases each). The CDR3 consists of 14 residues. The ends were cut back, 5 bases at V and 9 bases at J, with 17 bases in the middle. CDR1 is SGHAT and CDR2 is FQDESV in the germline V gene (reference sequence). Based on the CDR3 plus reference TRBV11-1 and TRBJ2-1, the full variable domain is EAEVAQSPRYKITEKSQAVAFWCDPISGHATLYWYRQILGQGPELLVQFQDESVVDDSQLPKDRFSAERLKGVDSTLKIQPAELGDSAMYLCASSGGTGVSEQFFGPGTRLTVL.

The table lists this clonotype with a few counts. The chain is built from TRBV7-2 and TRBJ2-7, with D hard to call. Trimming removed 5 bases at V and 2 bases at J, with 16 bases between. Germline V gives CDR1 SGHTA, CDR2 FQGNSA. This CDR3 region has 15 residues. The DNA for the CDR3 is TGTGCCAGCAGCGTAGATCGCGGCGGACCCTACGAGCAGTACTTC. Protein: CASSVDRGGPYEQYF.

This clonotype appeared a few times. This chain connects TRBV7-2 to TRBJ2-7; 8 bases agree with TRBD2. The tail of the sequence fits TRBJ2-5 better, so the J call may be wrong. CDR3 length equals 14 residues. The germline V gene has CDR1 SGHTA and CDR2 FQGNSA. The CDR3 loop is CASSLGLARETQYF. The CDR3, as DNA: TGTGCCAGCAGCTTAGGACTAGCGCGAGAGACCCAGTACTTC.

The rearrangement links TRBV7-2 to TRBJ2-3, with D tentatively TRBD2 (6 bases). V gave up 4 bases and J gave up 1 base, with 12 bases separating them. The CDR3 runs to 15 residues. Germline V lookup: CDR1 SGHTA, CDR2 FQGNSA. DNA for the CDR3: TGTGCCAGCAGCTGGCACGGGGAGGGCACAGATACGCAGTATTTT. It codes for CASSWHGEGTDTQYF.

The CDR3 sequence: CSVEGANTEAFF. The DNA for the CDR3 is TGCAGCGTAGAGGGGGCGAACACTGAAGCTTTCTTT. The chain carries TRBV29-1 and TRBJ1-1; 7 bases are a match to TRBD1. Germline V gene data show CDR1 as SQVTM and CDR2 as ANQGSEA. Losses at the gene ends were 6 bases for V and 1 base for J; bases not matched to a gene: 2. The CDR3 loop spans 12 amino acids.

V usage is TRBV27 and J usage is TRBJ2-3, with TRBD2 identical over 16 bases. The CDR3 is 18 amino acids. Germline CDR1 and CDR2: MNHEY and SMNVEV (reference sequence). Unmatched junction bases numbered 10, after V lost 5 bases and J lost 5 bases. The CDR3, as DNA: TGTGCCAGCAGTCCCGGGACTAGCGGGAGGGCCGCGGAAGATACGCAGTATTTT. This codes for CASSPGTSGRAAEDTQYF.

V is TRBV15 and J is TRBJ2-7, with TRBD2 matching over 10 bases. The trim removed 0 bases at V and 4 bases at J, leaving 6 bases unmatched. Germline CDR1 and CDR2: LNHNV and YYDKDF (reference sequence). The CDR3 spans 16 residues. The CDR3 DNA is TGTGCCACCAGCAGAGATCTGAATAGCGGGAGGTACGAGCAGTACTTC. Protein product: CATSRDLNSGRYEQYF.

The chain uses TRBV6-2 or TRBV6-3 and TRBJ2-3; a possible D gene is TRBD2 (5 bases). Germline V CDR1 and CDR2: MNHEY, SVGEGT. The CDR3 has 12 amino acids. Trimming cost V 8 bases and J 7 bases, with 13 bases left between them. CDR3: CASGRVSYTQYF. The CDR3 nucleotides read TGTGCCAGCGGGCGGGTGAGTTATACGCAGTATTTT.

This chain joins TRBV5-1 and TRBJ2-2; D is possibly TRBD1 or TRBD2 (6 bases each). The CDR3 is made up of 16 amino acids. The germline CDR1 and CDR2 sequences are SGHRS and YFSETQ. Deletions cut 0 bases from V and 3 bases from J, with 12 bases between. Written as DNA, the CDR3 is TGCGCCAGCAGCTTGGCCCGGGGGCAGGACACCGGGGAGCTGTTTTTT. Its protein product is CASSLARGQDTGELFF.

The V and J genes are TRBV2 and TRBJ2-3; 10 nucleotides line up with TRBD2. Germline V lookup: CDR1 SNHLY, CDR2 FYNNEI. The CDR3 is 15 amino acids. The ends lost 6 bases at V and 2 bases at J; junction bases unmatched: 5. In nucleotides, the CDR3 is TGTGCCAGCAGAAGACTAGCGGGTTTCACAGATACGCAGTATTTT. It encodes CASRRLAGFTDTQYF.

This clonotype was counted ten times or more. This sequence joins TRBV10-3 and TRBJ2-5; perhaps TRBD2 as D (6 bases). Germline CDR1 ENHRY, CDR2 SYGVKD. The length of the CDR3 is 14 residues. V gave up 0 bases and J gave up 2 bases, with 7 bases separating them. CDR3 DNA sequence: TGTGCCATCAGTGAGTCCCGGGGGCAAGAGACCCAGTACTTC. Its protein is CAISESRGQETQYF.

The V gene is TRBV10-3, the J gene TRBJ1-2; D is perhaps TRBD1 (6 bases). The V end lost 2 bases, the J end lost 5 bases, and 9 bases lay between the germline ends. The CDR3 runs to 13 residues. CDR1 and CDR2 from the germline V gene are ENHRY and SYGVKD. The CDR3 sequence is CAISEDRSYGYTF. CDR3 sequence (DNA): TGTGCCATCAGTGAGGACAGGAGTTATGGCTACACCTTC.

This clonotype appeared many times. This chain connects TRBV7-2 to TRBJ2-1, with TRBD2 matching over 10 bases. The CDR3 is made up of 15 amino acids. With V trimmed by 2 bases and J by 6 bases, 4 bases remained unmatched. Germline CDR1 reads SGHTA; CDR2 reads FQGNSA. The CDR3 spells CASSLSSGRGNEQFF. The CDR3 DNA reads TGTGCCAGCAGCTTATCTAGCGGGAGAGGCAATGAGCAGTTCTTC.

J is TRBJ1-2 and V is TRBV5-1; weak D call: TRBD1 (5 bases). The germline gives CDR1 SGHRS, CDR2 YFSETQ. This CDR3 has 13 residues. V was clipped by 2 bases and J by 5 bases, with 10 bases between them. Written as DNA, the CDR3 is TGCGCCAGCAGCTTCACAGGTTTATATGGCTACACCTTC. This codes for CASSFTGLYGYTF.

The J gene is TRBJ2-5, the V gene TRBV29-1; TRBD2 aligns across 12 bases. This CDR3 has 14 residues. V gave up 7 bases and J gave up 5 bases; unmatched junction bases: 8. Germline CDR1 SQVTM, CDR2 ANQGSEA. CDR3 in DNA: TGCAGCGGCCTAGCGGGAGGGCCAGGCGAGACCCAGTACTTC. Encoded protein: CSGLAGGPGETQYF.

This clonotype was detected a few times. This chain connects TRBV12-3 or TRBV12-4 to TRBJ1-2, with 9 positions matching TRBD1. The CDR3 has 15 residues. Germline trimming cut 3 bases from V and 4 bases from J; bases unmatched to any gene: 6. CDR3 DNA sequence: TGTGCCAGCAGTTTCGGACAGGGGCGAGGCTATGGCTACACCTTC. Encoded protein: CASSFGQGRGYGYTF.

The chain carries TRBV4-3 and TRBJ1-5; D call uncertain. Germline V gives CDR1 LGHNA, CDR2 YSLEER. The CDR3 spans 15 residues. V was clipped by 0 bases and J by 3 bases, with 9 bases between them. The DNA of the CDR3 is TGCGCCAGCAGCCAAGATTTTTCGACCAATCAGCCCCAGCATTTT. Protein product: CASSQDFSTNQPQHF.

V usage is TRBV7-6 and J usage is TRBJ2-1; the D is unclear. The V and J ends lost 5 bases and 3 bases respectively, with 11 bases between them. The CDR3 runs to 14 residues. Per the germline V gene, CDR1 is SGHVS and CDR2 is FNYEAQ. This CDR3 is CASSVVTSYNEQFF. The DNA of the CDR3 is TGTGCCAGCAGCGTGGTCACAAGCTACAATGAGCAGTTCTTC.

This rearrangement joins TRBV7-2 to TRBJ2-1; TRBD1 might be the D (6 bases). The CDR3 contains 11 residues. Germline CDR1 SGHTA, CDR2 FQGNSA. Trimming removed 6 bases at V and 15 bases at J, with 15 bases between. The CDR3 region has the DNA TGTGCCAGCAGGCGCGAAGGGGGACGGTTCTTC. Amino acid sequence: CASRREGGRFF.